This T cell receptor beta chain comes out of a study of T-cell memory formation after mild COVID-19. TCRdb reprocessed the 5' RACE reads via MiXCR and lists one record per CDR3 protein. Here the sample spans hundreds of thousands of distinct CDR3 sequences, approximately 15% being singletons. J was trimmed by 3 bases and V by 5 bases; bases with no gene match: 10. The CDR3 spans 16 residues. The sequence derives from a man between 18 and 35 years old who had mild COVID-19 (a few samples of this study predate the infection). Cell type and time point are not known. Sequenced: PBMCs or a T cell subset sorted from them (not recorded which). This chain joins TRBV12-3 or TRBV12-4 and TRBJ2-5; TRBD1 agrees at 9 bases. As DNA, the CDR3 is TGTGCCAGCAGTACCGTGGACAGGGGAAAAAAAGAGACCCAGTACTTC. Translated: CASSTVDRGKKETQYF.